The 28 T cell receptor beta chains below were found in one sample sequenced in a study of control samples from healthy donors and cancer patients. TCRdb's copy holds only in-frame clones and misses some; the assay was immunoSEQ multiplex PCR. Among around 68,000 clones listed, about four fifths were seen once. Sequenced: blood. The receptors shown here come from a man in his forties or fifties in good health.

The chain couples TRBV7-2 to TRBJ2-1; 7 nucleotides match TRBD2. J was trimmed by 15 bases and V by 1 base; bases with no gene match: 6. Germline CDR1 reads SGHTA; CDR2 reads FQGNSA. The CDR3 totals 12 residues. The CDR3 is CASSLGYGTTFF. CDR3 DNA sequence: TGTGCCAGCAGCTTAGGTTACGGGACTACGTTCTTC.

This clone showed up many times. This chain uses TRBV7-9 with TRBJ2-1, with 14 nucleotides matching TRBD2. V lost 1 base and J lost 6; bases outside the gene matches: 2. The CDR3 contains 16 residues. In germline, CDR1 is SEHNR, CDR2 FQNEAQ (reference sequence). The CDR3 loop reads CASSLDGTSGSNEQFF. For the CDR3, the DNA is TGTGCCAGCAGCTTAGATGGGACTAGCGGGAGCAATGAGCAGTTCTTC.

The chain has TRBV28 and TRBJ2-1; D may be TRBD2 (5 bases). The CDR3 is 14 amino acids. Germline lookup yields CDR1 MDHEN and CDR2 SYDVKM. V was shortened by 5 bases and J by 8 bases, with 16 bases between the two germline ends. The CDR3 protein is CASSPPQSRDEQFF. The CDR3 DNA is TGTGCCAGCAGTCCCCCTCAATCGCGGGATGAGCAGTTCTTC. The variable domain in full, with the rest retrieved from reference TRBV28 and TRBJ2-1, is DVKVTQSSRYLVKRTGEKVFLECVQDMDHENMFWYRQDPGLGLRLIYFSYDVKMKEKGDIPEGYSVSREKKERFSLILESASTNQTSMYLCASSPPQSRDEQFFGPGTRLTVL.

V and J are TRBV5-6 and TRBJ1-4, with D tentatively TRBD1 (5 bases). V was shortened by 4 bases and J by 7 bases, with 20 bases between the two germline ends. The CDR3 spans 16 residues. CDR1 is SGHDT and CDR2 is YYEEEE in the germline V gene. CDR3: CASSQAAREDREKLFF. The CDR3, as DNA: TGTGCCAGCAGCCAGGCGGCCAGGGAAGATCGTGAAAAACTGTTTTTT. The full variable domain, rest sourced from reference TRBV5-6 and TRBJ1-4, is DAGVTQSPTHLIKTRGQQVTLRCSPKSGHDTVSWYQQALGQGPQFIFQYYEEEERQRGNFPDRFSGHQFPNYSSELNVNALLLGDSALYLCASSQAAREDREKLFFGSGTQLSVL.

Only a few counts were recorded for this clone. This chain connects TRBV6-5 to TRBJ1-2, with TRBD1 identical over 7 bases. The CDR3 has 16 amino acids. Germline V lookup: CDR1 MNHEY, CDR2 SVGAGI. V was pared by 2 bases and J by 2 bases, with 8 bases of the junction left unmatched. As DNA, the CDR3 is TGTGCCAGCAGTTACACCGGGGACAGATACAACTATGGCTACACCTTC. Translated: CASSYTGDRYNYGYTF.

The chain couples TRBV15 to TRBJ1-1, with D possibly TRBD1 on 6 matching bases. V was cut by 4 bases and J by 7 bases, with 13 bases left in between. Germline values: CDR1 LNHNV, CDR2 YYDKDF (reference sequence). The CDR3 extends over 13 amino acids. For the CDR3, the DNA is TGTGCCACCAGCACCGAACGGGGGCGTGAAGCTTTCTTT. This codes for CATSTERGREAFF.

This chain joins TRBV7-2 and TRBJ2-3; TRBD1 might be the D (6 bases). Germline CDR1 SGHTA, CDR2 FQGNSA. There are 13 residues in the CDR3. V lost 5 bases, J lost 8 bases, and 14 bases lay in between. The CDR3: CASSAGTFGTQYF. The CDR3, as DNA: TGTGCCAGCAGCGCCGGGACATTCGGTACGCAGTATTTT.

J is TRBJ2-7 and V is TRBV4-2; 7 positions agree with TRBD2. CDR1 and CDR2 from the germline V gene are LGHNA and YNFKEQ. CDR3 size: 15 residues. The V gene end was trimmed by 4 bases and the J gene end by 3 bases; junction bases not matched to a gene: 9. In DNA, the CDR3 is TGTGCCAGCAGCCGACTTAGGGCTAGCGGCTACGAGCAGTACTTC. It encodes CASSRLRASGYEQYF.

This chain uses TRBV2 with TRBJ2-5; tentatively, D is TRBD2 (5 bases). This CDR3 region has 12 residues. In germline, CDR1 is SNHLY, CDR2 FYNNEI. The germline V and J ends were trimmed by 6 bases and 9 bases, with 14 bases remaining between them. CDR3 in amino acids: CASSGERLAQYF. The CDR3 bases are TGTGCCAGCAGCGGGGAGCGGTTGGCCCAGTACTTC.

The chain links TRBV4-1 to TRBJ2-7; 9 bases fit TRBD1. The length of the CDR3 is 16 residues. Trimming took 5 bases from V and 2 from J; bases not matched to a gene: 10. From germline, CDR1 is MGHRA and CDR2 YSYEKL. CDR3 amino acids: CASSSGGRTGAYEQYF. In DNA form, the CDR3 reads TGCGCCAGCAGCTCGGGGGGCCGGACAGGGGCCTACGAGCAGTACTTC.

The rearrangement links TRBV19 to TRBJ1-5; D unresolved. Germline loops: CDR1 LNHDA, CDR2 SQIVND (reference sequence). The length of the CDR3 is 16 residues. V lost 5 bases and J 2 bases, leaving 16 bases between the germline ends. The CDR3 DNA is TGTGCCAGTAGTCCCCGAGGTCACGGAGGCAATCAGCCCCAGCATTTT. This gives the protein CASSPRGHGGNQPQHF.

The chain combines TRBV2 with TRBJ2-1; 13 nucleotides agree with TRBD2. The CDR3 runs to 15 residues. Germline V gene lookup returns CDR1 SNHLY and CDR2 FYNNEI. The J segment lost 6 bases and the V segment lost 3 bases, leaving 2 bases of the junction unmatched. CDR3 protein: CASSDRTSGSNEQFF. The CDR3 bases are TGTGCCAGCAGTGATCGGACTAGCGGGAGCAATGAGCAGTTCTTC.

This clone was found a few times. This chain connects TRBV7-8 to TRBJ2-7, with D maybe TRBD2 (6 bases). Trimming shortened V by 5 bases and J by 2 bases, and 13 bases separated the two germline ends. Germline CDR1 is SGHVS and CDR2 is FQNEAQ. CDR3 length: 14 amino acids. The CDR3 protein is CASSQGGETYEQYF. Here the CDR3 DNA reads TGTGCCAGCAGCCAAGGCGGGGAAACCTACGAGCAGTACTTC. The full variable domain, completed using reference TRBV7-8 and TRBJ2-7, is GAGVSQSPRYKVAKRGQDVALRCDPISGHVSLFWYQQALGQGPEFLTYFQNEAQLDKSGLPSDRFFAERPEGSVSTLKIQRTQQEDSAVYLCASSQGGETYEQYFGPGTRLTVT.

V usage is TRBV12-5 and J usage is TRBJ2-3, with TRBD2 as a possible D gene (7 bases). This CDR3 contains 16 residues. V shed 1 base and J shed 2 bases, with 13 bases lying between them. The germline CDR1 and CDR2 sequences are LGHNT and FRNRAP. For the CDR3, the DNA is TGTGCTAGTGGTTTGGGAAAGGGGGGGGACACAGATACGCAGTATTTT. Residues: CASGLGKGGDTDTQYF.

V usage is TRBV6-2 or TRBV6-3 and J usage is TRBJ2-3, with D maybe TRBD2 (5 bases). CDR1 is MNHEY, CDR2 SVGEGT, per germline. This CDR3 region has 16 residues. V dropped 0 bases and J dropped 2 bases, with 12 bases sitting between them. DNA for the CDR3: TGTGCCAGCAGTTACTCGCTAGCCTTCCCCACAGATACGCAGTATTTT. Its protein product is CASSYSLAFPTDTQYF.

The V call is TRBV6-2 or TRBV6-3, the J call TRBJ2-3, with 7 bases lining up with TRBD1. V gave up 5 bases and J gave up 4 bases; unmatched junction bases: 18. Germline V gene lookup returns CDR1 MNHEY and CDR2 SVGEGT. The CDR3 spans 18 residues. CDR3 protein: CASSAPQQGLFIADTQYF. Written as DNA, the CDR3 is TGTGCCAGCAGTGCCCCCCAACAGGGGCTATTTATAGCAGATACGCAGTATTTT.

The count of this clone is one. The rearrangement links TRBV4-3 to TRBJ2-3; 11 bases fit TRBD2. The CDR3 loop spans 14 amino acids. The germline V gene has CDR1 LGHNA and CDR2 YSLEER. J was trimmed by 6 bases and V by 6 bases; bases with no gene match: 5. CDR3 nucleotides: TGCGCCAGCAGGTCGACTAGCGGGATGGATACGCAGTATTTT. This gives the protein CASRSTSGMDTQYF.

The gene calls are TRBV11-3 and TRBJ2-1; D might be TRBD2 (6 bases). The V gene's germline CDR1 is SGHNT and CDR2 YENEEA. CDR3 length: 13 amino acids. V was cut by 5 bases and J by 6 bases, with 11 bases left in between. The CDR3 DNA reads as TGTGCCAGCAGCGCCATCGGGGGCAATGAGCAGTTCTTC. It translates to CASSAIGGNEQFF.

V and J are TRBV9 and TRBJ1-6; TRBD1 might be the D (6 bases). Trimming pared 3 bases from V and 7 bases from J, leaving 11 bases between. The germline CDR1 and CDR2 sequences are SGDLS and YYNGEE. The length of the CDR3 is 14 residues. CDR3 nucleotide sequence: TGTGCCAGCAGCGCACAGGGAGAGAATTCACCCCTCCACTTT. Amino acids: CASSAQGENSPLHF.

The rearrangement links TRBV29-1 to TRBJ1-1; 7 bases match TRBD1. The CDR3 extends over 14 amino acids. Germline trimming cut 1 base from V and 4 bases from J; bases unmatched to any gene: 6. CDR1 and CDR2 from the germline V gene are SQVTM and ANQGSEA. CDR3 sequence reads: CSVEATGAGTEAFF. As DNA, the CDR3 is TGCAGCGTTGAAGCAACAGGGGCGGGCACTGAAGCTTTCTTT.

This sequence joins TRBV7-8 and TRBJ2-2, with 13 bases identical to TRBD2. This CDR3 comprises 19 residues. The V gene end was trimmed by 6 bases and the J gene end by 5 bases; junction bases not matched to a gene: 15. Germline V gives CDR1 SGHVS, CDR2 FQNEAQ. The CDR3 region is CASRDERFWTSGRTGELFF. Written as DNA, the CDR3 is TGTGCCAGCAGAGATGAAAGGTTCTGGACTAGCGGGAGAACCGGGGAGCTGTTTTTT.

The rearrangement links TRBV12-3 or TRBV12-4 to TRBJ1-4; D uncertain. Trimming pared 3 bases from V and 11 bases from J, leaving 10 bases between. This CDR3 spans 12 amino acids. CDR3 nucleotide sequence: TGTGCCAGCAGTTTTAATAAGGGTAAACTGTTTTTT. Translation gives CASSFNKGKLFF.

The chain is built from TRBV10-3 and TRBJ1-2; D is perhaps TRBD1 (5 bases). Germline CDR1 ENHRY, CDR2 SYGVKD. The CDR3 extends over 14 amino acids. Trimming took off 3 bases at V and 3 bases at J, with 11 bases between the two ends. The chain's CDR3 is CAISDRVTDYGYTF. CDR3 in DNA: TGTGCCATCAGTGACAGGGTCACGGACTATGGCTACACCTTC.

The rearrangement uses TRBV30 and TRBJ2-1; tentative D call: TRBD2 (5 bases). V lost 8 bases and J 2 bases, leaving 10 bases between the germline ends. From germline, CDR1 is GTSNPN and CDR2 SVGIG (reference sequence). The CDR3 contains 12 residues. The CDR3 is CATRAAYNEQFF. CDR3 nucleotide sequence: TGTGCCACGCGGGCTGCCTACAATGAGCAGTTCTTC.

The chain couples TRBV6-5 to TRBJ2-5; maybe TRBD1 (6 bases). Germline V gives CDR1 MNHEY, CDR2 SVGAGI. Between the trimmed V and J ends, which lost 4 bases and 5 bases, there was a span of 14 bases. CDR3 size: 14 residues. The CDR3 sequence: CASSSLQGWETQYF. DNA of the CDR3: TGTGCCAGCAGTTCCCTACAGGGTTGGGAGACCCAGTACTTC.

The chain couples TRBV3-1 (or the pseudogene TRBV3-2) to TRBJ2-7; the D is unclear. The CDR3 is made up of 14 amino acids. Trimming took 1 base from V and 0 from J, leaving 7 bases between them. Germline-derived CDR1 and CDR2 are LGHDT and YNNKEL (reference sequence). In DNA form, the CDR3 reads TGTGCCAGCAGCCAAGTGGGCGTCTCCTACGAGCAGTACTTC. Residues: CASSQVGVSYEQYF.

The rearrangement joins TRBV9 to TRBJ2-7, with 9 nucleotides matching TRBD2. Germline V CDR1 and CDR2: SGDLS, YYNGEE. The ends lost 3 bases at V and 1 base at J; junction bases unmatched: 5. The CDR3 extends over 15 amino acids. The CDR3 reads CASSAGLASSYEQYF. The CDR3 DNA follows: TGTGCCAGCAGCGCGGGACTAGCAAGTTCCTACGAGCAGTACTTC.

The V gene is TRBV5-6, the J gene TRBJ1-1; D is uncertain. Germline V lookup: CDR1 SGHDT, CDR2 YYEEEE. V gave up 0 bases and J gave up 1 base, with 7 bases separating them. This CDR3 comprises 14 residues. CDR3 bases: TGTGCCAGCAGCTTGGCCTCAGGGAACACTGAAGCTTTCTTT. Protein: CASSLASGNTEAFF.